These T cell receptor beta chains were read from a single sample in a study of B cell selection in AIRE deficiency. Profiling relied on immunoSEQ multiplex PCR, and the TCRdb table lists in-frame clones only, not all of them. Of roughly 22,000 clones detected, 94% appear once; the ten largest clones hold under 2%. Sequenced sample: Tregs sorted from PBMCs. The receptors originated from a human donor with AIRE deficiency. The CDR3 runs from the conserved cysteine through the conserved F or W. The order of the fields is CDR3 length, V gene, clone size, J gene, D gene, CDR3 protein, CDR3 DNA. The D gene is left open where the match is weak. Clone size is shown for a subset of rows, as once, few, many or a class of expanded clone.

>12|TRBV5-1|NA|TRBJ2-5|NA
CASSSIQETQYF
TGCGCCAGCAGCTCGATCCAAGAGACCCAGTACTTC
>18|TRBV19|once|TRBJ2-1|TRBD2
CASRARPGLAGGRNEQFF
TGTGCCAGTAGAGCCCGGCCGGGACTAGCGGGAGGGCGGAATGAGCAGTTCTTC
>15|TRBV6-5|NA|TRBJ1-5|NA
CASRYPGLPNQPQHF
TGTGCCAGCAGGTACCCGGGACTTCCCAATCAGCCCCAGCATTTT
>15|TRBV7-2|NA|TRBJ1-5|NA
CASSLSEGQGQPQHF
TGTGCCAGCAGCTTATCGGAGGGGCAGGGTCAGCCCCAGCATTTT
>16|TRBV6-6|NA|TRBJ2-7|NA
CASSSGRGGIAYEQYF
TGTGCCAGCAGTTCGGGGCGGGGCGGGATCGCCTACGAGCAGTACTTC
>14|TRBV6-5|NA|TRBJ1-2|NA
CASTPAYRNYGYTF
TGTGCCAGCACGCCCGCGTATCGTAACTATGGCTACACCTTC
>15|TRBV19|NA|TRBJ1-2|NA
CASSNIMGPGYGYTF
TGTGCCAGTAGTAACATCATGGGCCCGGGCTATGGCTACACCTTC
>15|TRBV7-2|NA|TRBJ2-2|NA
CASSIGPGNTGELFF
TGTGCCAGCAGCATAGGCCCGGGGAACACCGGGGAGCTGTTTTTT
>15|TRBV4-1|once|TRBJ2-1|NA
CASSQDGRADNEQFF
TGCGCCAGCAGCCAAGATGGGCGGGCTGACAATGAGCAGTTCTTC
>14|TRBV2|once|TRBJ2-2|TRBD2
CASSWTSVTGELFF
TGTGCCAGCAGCTGGACTAGCGTCACCGGGGAGCTGTTTTTT
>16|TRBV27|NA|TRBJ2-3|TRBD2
CASSWGRAGLGGTQYF
TGTGCCAGCAGTTGGGGGAGGGCGGGGCTAGGAGGTACGCAGTATTTT
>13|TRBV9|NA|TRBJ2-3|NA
CASSVGTGDTQYF
TGTGCCAGCAGCGTAGGGACGGGGGATACGCAGTATTTT
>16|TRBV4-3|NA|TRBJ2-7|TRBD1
CASSQSLQGAFSEQYF
TGCGCCAGCAGCCAATCCCTACAGGGGGCTTTCTCCGAGCAGTACTTC
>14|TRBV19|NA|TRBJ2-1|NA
CASSIAVNLYEQFF
TGTGCCAGTAGTATCGCCGTGAATCTATATGAGCAGTTCTTC
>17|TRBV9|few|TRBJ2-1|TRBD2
CASSVGTSGSIFNEQFF
TGTGCCAGCAGCGTAGGGACTAGCGGGAGTATATTTAATGAGCAGTTCTTC
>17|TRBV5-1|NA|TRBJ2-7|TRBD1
CASSFMGLGQGGREQYF
TGCGCCAGCAGCTTTATGGGTCTGGGACAGGGGGGGCGCGAGCAGTACTTC
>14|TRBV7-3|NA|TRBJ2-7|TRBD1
CASSLRTGSYEQYF
TGTGCCAGCAGCCTACGGACAGGGTCCTACGAGCAGTACTTC
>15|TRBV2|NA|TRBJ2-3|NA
CASSEWTESTDTQYF
TGTGCCAGCAGTGAGTGGACAGAAAGCACAGATACGCAGTATTTT
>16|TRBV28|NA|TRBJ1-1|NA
CASIPLLGVSDTEAFF
TGTGCCAGCATCCCCCTCCTGGGGGTCTCGGACACTGAAGCTTTCTTT
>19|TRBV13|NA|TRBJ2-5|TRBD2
CASSSRGLAGDGWQETQYF
TGTGCCAGCAGCTCTAGAGGACTAGCGGGAGACGGTTGGCAAGAGACCCAGTACTTC
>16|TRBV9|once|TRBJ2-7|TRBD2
CASSVGSGGATYEQYF
TGTGCCAGCAGCGTGGGATCGGGAGGAGCAACCTACGAGCAGTACTTC
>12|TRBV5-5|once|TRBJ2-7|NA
CASSFMTYEQYF
TGTGCCAGCAGCTTCATGACCTACGAGCAGTACTTC
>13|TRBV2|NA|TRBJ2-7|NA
CASSESVPYEQYF
TGTGCCAGCAGTGAGTCGGTCCCCTACGAGCAGTACTTC
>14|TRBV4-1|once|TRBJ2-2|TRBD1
CASSSRQGAGELFF
TGCGCCAGCAGCTCACGACAGGGGGCCGGGGAGCTGTTTTTT
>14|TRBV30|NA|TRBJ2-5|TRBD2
CASQSGNWLETQYF
TGTGCCAGTCAGAGCGGGAATTGGTTGGAGACCCAGTACTTC
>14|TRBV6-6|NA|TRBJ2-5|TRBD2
CASSRTSGQETQYF
TGTGCCAGCAGTCGGACTAGCGGCCAAGAGACCCAGTACTTC
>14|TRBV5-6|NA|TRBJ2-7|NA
CASSLYKLSYEQYF
TGTGCCAGCAGCTTATATAAATTGTCCTACGAGCAGTACTTC
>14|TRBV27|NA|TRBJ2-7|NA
CASSLTGPRGEQYF
TGTGCCAGCAGTTTAACAGGTCCACGGGGGGAGCAGTACTTC
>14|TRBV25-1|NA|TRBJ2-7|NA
CASSSRIPPYEQYF
TGTGCCAGCAGTTCGCGCATTCCTCCCTACGAGCAGTACTTC
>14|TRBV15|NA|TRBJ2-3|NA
CATSRLLGVGTQYF
TGTGCCACCAGCAGACTACTTGGTGTCGGTACGCAGTATTTT
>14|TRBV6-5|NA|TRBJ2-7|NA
CASSPQGNLYEQYF
TGTGCCAGCAGTCCACAGGGAAATCTCTACGAGCAGTACTTC
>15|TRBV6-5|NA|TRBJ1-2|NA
CASSYSDNSNYGYTF
TGTGCCAGCAGTTACTCGGACAACTCTAACTATGGCTACACCTTC
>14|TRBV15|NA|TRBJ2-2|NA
CATSRDISPGELFF
TGTGCCACCAGCAGAGATATAAGTCCCGGGGAGCTGTTTTTT
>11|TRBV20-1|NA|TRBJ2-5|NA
CSASFQETQYF
TGCAGTGCTAGTTTCCAAGAGACCCAGTACTTC
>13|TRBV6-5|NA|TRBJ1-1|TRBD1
CASSWDRGTEAFF
TGTGCCAGCAGTTGGGACAGGGGCACTGAAGCTTTCTTT
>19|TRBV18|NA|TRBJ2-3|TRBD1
CASSRTGRGRPSVTDTQYF
TGTGCCAGCTCTCGGACGGGCAGGGGGCGACCTAGCGTAACAGATACGCAGTATTTT
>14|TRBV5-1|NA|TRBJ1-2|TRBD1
CASSASGTGDGYTF
TGCGCCAGCAGCGCCTCCGGGACAGGGGACGGCTACACCTTC
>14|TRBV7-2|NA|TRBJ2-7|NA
CASSLGGASYEQYF
TGTGCCAGCAGCCTAGGAGGGGCCTCCTACGAGCAGTACTTC
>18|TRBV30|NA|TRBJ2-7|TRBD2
CAWSVGWGGESLGYEQYF
TGTGCCTGGAGTGTTGGATGGGGAGGGGAAAGTTTGGGATACGAGCAGTACTTC
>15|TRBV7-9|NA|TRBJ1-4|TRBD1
CASSSWTGPNEKLFF
TGTGCCAGCAGCTCGTGGACAGGGCCTAATGAAAAACTGTTTTTT
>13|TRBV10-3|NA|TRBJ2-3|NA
CAIGLGGPDTQYF
TGTGCCATCGGCCTCGGGGGTCCAGATACGCAGTATTTT
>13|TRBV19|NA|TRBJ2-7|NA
CASSSGLSYEQYF
TGTGCCAGTAGCTCTGGGCTTAGCTACGAGCAGTACTTC
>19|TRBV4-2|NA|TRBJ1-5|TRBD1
CASSQDSGGRGWGLEPQHF
TGTGCCAGCAGCCAAGATTCGGGTGGCAGGGGGTGGGGGTTAGAGCCCCAGCATTTT
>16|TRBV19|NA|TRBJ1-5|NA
CASRDGLHYSNQPQHF
TGTGCCAGTAGGGACGGACTCCATTATAGCAATCAGCCCCAGCATTTT
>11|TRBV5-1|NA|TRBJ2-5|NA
CASSSQETQYF
TGCGCCAGCAGCTCCCAAGAGACCCAGTACTTC
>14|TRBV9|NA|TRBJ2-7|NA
CASSVGARGDEQYF
TGTGCCAGCAGCGTAGGGGCCAGGGGCGACGAGCAGTACTTC
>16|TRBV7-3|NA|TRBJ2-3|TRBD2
CASSLGLAGHTDTQYF
TGTGCCAGCAGCTTGGGACTAGCGGGCCACACAGATACGCAGTATTTT
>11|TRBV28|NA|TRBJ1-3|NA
CASSPRNTIYF
TGTGCCAGCAGCCCCCGTAACACCATATATTTT
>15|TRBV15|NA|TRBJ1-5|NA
CATSRVPGGNQPQHF
TGTGCCACCAGCAGAGTTCCGGGGGGGAATCAGCCCCAGCATTTT